A selection of T cell receptor beta chains follows, all from one sample in a study of cytomegalovirus exposure and HLA in healthy donors. Assay: immunoSEQ multiplex PCR; the TCRdb copy retains only in-frame clones and omits some. The data show over 100,000 clones, with 60% to 85% seen just once and 1.8% held by the top ten. Sample: PBMCs. The source is a female donor in good health and CMV-seropositive. Each CDR3 is given with its conserved first and last residue. A D gene is named only where the DNA matches it firmly. Clone size is shown for a subset of rows, as once, few, many or a class of expanded clone.

D	V	size	J	DNA	CDR3
TRBD1	TRBV28	few	TRBJ2-6	TGTGCCACGGGGACAGGGGGTGGGGCCAACGTCCTGACTTTC	CATGTGGGANVLTF
-	TRBV6-1	-	TRBJ1-5	TGTGCCAGCAGTGGAATGTCAGCTCGGGGGGGTAGCAATCAGCCCCAGCATTTT	CASSGMSARGGSNQPQHF
TRBD1	TRBV6-5	-	TRBJ2-3	TGTGCCAGCAGCCGCGACAGGGTCACCACAGATACGCAGTATTTT	CASSRDRVTTDTQYF
-	TRBV27	-	TRBJ2-7	TGTGCCAGCAGTTTATCACGGTCAGGCGAGCAGTACTTC	CASSLSRSGEQYF
-	TRBV5-6	-	TRBJ1-5	TGTGCCAGCAGCAAAGGACAGTTCGATCAGCCCCAGCATTTT	CASSKGQFDQPQHF
TRBD1	TRBV2	once	TRBJ2-5	TGTGCCAGCAGTCGGGACAGGGCAGAGACCCAGTACTTC	CASSRDRAETQYF
-	TRBV18	-	TRBJ2-2	TGTGCCAGCTCACCGCGGCAGGGTATCGCCGGGGAGCTGTTTTTT	CASSPRQGIAGELFF
TRBD1	TRBV5-5	-	TRBJ2-2	TGTGCCAGCAGCTACCGGGACAGGGGTGGGGAGCTGTTTTTT	CASSYRDRGGELFF
-	TRBV1	-	TRBJ2-7	TGCACCAGCAGTCAAGATACGGGGGGCGGCGAGCAGTACTTC	CTSSQDTGGGEQYF
-	TRBV27	-	TRBJ1-3	TGTGCCAGCAGTTCTCTGGGGGGTCACACCATATATTTT	CASSSLGGHTIYF
TRBD1	TRBV2	-	TRBJ1-3	TGTGCCAGCAGTACGCGACAGGGGGCAAACACCATATATTTT	CASSTRQGANTIYF